The clone carrying this T cell receptor beta chain was detected once. Its antigen is undetermined. Clones were read by immunoSEQ multiplex PCR, and TCRdb kept only the in-frame ones, dropping some. This sample has 150,000 to 190,000 clones, with about 90% found just once. Trimming took 0 bases from V and 0 from J, leaving 6 bases between them. The CDR3 contains 15 residues. CDR1 MGHRA and CDR2 YSYEKL come from the germline V gene. This sample is part of a study of T cell responses to AZD1222 COVID-19 vaccine. Study-level findings and limits: With two AZD1222 doses given, Spike-specific TCR breadth and depth both rose. Just five or six AZD1222 recipients were seropositive at baseline.

The V and J genes are TRBV4-1 and TRBJ1-5, with D uncertain. This receptor was obtained from an adult who received the AZD1222 COVID-19 vaccine. This sample comprised peripheral blood, obtained 28 days after the second AZD1222 dose. CDR3 protein: CASSQDGNSNQPQHF. The CDR3 DNA is TGCGCCAGCAGCCAAGATGGAAATAGCAATCAGCCCCAGCATTTT.